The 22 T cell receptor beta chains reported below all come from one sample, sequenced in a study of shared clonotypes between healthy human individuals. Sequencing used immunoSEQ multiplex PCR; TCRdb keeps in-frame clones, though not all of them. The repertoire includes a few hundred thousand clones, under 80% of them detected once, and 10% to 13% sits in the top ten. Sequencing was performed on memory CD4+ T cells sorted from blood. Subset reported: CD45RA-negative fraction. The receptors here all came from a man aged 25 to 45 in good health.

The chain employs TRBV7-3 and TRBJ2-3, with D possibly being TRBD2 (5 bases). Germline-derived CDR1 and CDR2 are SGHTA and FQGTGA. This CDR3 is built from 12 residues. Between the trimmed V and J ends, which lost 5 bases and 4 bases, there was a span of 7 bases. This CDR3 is CASSLRADTQYF. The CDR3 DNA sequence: TGTGCCAGCAGCCTGAGGGCAGATACGCAGTATTTT. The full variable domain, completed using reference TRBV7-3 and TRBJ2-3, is GAGVSQTPSNKVTEKGKYVELRCDPISGHTALYWYRQSLGQGPEFLIYFQGTGAADDSGLPNDRFFAVRPEGSVSTLKIQRTERGDSAVYLCASSLRADTQYFGPGTRLTVL.

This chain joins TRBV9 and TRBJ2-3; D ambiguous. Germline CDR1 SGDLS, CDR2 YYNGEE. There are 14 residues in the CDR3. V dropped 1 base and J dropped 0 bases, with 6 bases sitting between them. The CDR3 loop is CASSVRASTDTQYF. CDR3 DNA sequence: TGTGCCAGCAGCGTAAGAGCTAGCACAGATACGCAGTATTTT.

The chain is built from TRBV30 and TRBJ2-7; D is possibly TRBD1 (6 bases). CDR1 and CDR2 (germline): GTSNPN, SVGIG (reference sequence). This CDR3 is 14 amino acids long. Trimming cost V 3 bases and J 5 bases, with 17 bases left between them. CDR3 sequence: CAWRVGRGIHEQYF. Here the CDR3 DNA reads TGTGCCTGGAGGGTAGGCAGGGGAATCCACGAGCAGTACTTC.

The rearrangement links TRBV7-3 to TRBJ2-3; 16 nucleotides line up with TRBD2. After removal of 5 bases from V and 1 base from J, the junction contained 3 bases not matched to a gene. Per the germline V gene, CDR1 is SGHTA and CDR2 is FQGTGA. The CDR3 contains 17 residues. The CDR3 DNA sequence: TGTGCCAGCAGCCAGGGGACTAGCGGGAGGGGCACAGATACGCAGTATTTT. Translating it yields CASSQGTSGRGTDTQYF.

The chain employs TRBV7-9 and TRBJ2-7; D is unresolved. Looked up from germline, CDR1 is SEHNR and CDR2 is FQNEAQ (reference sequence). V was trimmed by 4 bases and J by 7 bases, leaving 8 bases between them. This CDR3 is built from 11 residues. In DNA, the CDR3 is TGTGCCAGCAGCTGGGGTACAGAGCAGTACTTC. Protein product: CASSWGTEQYF.

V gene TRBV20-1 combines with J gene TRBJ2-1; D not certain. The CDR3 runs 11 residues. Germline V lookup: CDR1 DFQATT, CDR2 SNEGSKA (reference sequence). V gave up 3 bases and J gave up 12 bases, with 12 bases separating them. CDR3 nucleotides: TGCAGTGCTAGGGATTATATGCCGCAGTTCTTC. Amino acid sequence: CSARDYMPQFF.

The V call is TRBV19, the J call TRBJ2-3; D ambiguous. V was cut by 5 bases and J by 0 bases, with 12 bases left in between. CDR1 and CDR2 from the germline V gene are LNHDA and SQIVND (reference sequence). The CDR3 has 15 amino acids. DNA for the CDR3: TGTGCCAGTAGTGCGGACGGAACTAGCACAGATACGCAGTATTTT. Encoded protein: CASSADGTSTDTQYF. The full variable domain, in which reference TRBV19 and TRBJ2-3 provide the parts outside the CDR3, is DGGITQSPKYLFRKEGQNVTLSCEQNLNHDAMYWYRQDPGQGLRLIYYSQIVNDFQKGDIAEGYSVSREKKESFPLTVTSAQKNPTAFYLCASSADGTSTDTQYFGPGTRLTVL.

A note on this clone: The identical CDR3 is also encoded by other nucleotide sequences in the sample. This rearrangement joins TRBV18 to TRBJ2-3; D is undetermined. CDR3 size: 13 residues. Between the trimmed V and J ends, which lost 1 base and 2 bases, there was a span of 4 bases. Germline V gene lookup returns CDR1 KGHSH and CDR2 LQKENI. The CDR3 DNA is TGTGCCAGCTCACCACAACCCACAGATACGCAGTATTTT. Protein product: CASSPQPTDTQYF.

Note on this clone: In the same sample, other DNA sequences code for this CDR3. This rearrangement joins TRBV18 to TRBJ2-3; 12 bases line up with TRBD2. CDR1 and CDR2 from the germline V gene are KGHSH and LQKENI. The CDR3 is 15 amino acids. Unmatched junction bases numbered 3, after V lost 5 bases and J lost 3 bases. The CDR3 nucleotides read TGTGCCAGCTCAGGAGGACTAGCGGGGACAGATACGCAGTATTTT. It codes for CASSGGLAGTDTQYF.

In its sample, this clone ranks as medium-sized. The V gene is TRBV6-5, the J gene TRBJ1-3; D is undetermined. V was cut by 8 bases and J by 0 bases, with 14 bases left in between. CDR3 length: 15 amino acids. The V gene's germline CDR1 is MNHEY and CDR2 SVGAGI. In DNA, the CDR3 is TGTGCCAGCCGGCCGGGGATGAACTCTGGAAACACCATATATTTT. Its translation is CASRPGMNSGNTIYF.

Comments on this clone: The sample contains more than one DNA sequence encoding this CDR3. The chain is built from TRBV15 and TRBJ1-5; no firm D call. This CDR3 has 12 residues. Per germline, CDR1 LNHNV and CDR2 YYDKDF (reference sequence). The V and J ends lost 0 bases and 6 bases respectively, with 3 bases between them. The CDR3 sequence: CATSRDRQPQHF. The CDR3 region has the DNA TGTGCCACCAGCAGAGATCGTCAGCCCCAGCATTTT.

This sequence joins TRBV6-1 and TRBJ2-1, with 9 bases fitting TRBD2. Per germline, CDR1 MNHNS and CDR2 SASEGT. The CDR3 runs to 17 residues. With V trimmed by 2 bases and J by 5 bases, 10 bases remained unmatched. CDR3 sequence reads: CASSEKMLAGGNNEQFF. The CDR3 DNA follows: TGTGCCAGCAGTGAAAAAATGCTCGCGGGAGGGAACAATGAGCAGTTCTTC.

CDR3 in DNA: TGCGCCAGCAGCTTGGCCCGGGGGGGAGATGAAAAACTGTTTTTT. Its translation is CASSLARGGDEKLFF. The chain combines TRBV5-1 with TRBJ1-4, with TRBD1 as a possible D gene (5 bases). From germline, CDR1 is SGHRS and CDR2 YFSETQ. Trimming stripped 0 bases from V and 6 bases from J, with 12 bases between. The length of the CDR3 is 15 residues.

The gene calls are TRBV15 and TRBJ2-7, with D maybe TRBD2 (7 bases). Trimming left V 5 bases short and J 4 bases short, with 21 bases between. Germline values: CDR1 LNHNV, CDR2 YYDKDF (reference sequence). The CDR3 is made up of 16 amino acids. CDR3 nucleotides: TGTGCCACCAGCGTGCTTGGACTAGAGGGGGAATACGAGCAGTACTTC. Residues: CATSVLGLEGEYEQYF.

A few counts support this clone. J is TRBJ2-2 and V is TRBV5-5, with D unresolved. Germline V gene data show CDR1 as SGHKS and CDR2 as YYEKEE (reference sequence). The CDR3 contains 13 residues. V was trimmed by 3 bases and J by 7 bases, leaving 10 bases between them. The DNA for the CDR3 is TGTGCCAGCAGCTCAGCTTATAACGGGGAGCTGTTTTTT. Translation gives CASSSAYNGELFF.

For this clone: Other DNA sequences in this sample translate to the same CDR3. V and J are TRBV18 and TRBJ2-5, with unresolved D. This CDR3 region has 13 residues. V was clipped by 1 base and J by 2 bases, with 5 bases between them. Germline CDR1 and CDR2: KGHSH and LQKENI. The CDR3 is CASSPRQQETQYF. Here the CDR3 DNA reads TGTGCCAGCTCACCACGACAACAAGAGACCCAGTACTTC.

This CDR3 is CASSLVAAGYNEQFF. CDR3 in DNA: TGTGCCAGCAGCTTAGTGGCGGCAGGCTACAATGAGCAGTTCTTC. The genes are TRBV7-6 and TRBJ2-1; the D is unclear. CDR1 is SGHVS, CDR2 FNYEAQ, per germline. The CDR3 has 15 residues. V lost 1 base, J lost 3 bases, and 10 bases lay in between.

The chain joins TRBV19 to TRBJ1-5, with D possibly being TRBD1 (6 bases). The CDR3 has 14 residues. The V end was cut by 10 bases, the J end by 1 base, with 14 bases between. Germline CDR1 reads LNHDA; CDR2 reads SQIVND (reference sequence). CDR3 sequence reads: CATRGQPSNQPQHF. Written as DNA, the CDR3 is TGTGCCACGAGAGGACAGCCCAGCAATCAGCCCCAGCATTTT.

DNA for the CDR3: TGTGCCAGCAGCTCTCCACGGGGCAAGGTAGATACGCAGTATTTT. Protein: CASSSPRGKVDTQYF. The rearrangement uses TRBV11-2 and TRBJ2-3; D possibly matches TRBD1 or TRBD2 (5 bases each). CDR3 size: 15 residues. Per germline, CDR1 SGHAT and CDR2 FQNNGV. Trimming cost V 4 bases and J 5 bases, with 16 bases left between them. The entire variable domain, with the rest obtained from reference TRBV11-2 and TRBJ2-3, is as follows: EAGVAQSPRYKIIEKRQSVAFWCNPISGHATLYWYQQILGQGPKLLIQFQNNGVVDDSQLPKDRFSAERLKGVDSTLKIQPAKLEDSAVYLCASSSPRGKVDTQYFGPGTRLTVL.

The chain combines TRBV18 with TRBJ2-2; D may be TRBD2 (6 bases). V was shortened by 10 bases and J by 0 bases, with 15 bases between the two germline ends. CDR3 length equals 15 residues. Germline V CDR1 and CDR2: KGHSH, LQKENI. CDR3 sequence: CATRVGGTNTGELFF. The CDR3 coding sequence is TGTGCCACACGCGTGGGGGGAACGAACACCGGGGAGCTGTTTTTT. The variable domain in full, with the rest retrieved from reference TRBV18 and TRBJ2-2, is NAGVMQNPRHLVRRRGQEARLRCSPMKGHSHVYWYRQLPEEGLKFMVYLQKENIIDESGMPKERFSAEFPKEGPSILRIQQVVRGDSAAYFCATRVGGTNTGELFFGEGSRLTVL.

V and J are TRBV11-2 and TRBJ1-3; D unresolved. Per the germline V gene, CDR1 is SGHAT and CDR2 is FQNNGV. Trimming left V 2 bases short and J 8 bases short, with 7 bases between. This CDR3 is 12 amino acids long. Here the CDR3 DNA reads TGTGCCAGCAGCTTACTGGCGTACACCATATATTTT. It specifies CASSLLAYTIYF.

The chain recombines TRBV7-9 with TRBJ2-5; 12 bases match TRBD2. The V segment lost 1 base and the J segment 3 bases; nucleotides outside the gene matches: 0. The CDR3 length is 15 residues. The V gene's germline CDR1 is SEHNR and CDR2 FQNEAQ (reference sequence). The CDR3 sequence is CASSLGLAGEETQYF. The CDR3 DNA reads TGTGCCAGCAGCTTAGGACTAGCGGGAGAAGAGACCCAGTACTTC.